One and the same sample provided the 23 T cell receptor beta chains below, sequenced in a study of blood T cell repertoires in COVID-19. Measured with immunoSEQ multiplex PCR; TCRdb has only the in-frame clones, and not every one. Among roughly 160,000 clones listed, 70% to 90% were seen once. The specimen was peripheral blood. These receptors were taken from a man aged 60-69 years with acute or convalescent COVID-19.

As concerns this clone: One junction end does not reproduce the germline sequence, and a read error may be involved. The rearrangement links TRBV28 to TRBJ1-5; perhaps TRBD1 as D (6 bases). The germline gives CDR1 MDHEN, CDR2 SYDVKM. This CDR3 is 15 amino acids long. The CDR3 coding sequence is TGTGCCAGCGGCCGCAGGGGTGTAAGCAATCAGCCCCGGCATTTT. Its translation: CASGRRGVSNQPRHF. The whole variable domain, remainder taken from reference TRBV28 and TRBJ1-5, is DVKVTQSSRYLVKRTGEKVFLECVQDMDHENMFWYRQDPGLGLRLIYFSYDVKMKEKGDIPEGYSVSREKKERFSLILESASTNQTSMYLCASGRRGVSNQPRHFGDGTRLSIL.

The CDR3: CASSVNRGSQETQYF. The CDR3 DNA is TGTGCCAGCAGCGTAAACAGGGGGTCGCAAGAGACCCAGTACTTC. The gene calls are TRBV6-5 and TRBJ2-5, with 8 bases lining up with TRBD1. With V trimmed by 6 bases and J by 2 bases, 8 bases remained unmatched. CDR1 MNHEY and CDR2 SVGAGI come from the germline V gene. This CDR3 is built from 15 residues.

Details on this clone: Other nucleotide sequences in the sample specify the same CDR3. The chain combines TRBV28 with TRBJ1-2; the D is unclear. The CDR3 covers 12 residues. Germline V gene sequence: CDR1 MDHEN, CDR2 SYDVKM. V was pared by 2 bases and J by 5 bases, with 6 bases between. CDR3 coding DNA: TGTGCCAGCAGTTTACCCGGTTATGGCTACACCTTC. This translates into CASSLPGYGYTF.

The rearrangement joins TRBV29-1 to TRBJ1-1; 7 nucleotides align to TRBD1. CDR1 and CDR2 (germline): SQVTM, ANQGSEA. The trim removed 7 bases at V and 4 bases at J, leaving 6 bases unmatched. The CDR3 has 12 residues. CDR3 DNA: TGCAGCGCTCGGACAGGTATCACTGAAGCTTTCTTT. Translating gives CSARTGITEAFF.

The chain links TRBV2 to TRBJ2-1; D gene ambiguous. The CDR3 spans 14 residues. Germline values: CDR1 SNHLY, CDR2 FYNNEI. With 6 bases removed from V and 7 bases from J, the gap between germline ends came to 16 bases. The CDR3 DNA reads as TGTGCCAGCAGACCCTCGGCGGTTTTGAATGAGCAGTTCTTC. Its translation: CASRPSAVLNEQFF.

The chain links TRBV18 to TRBJ1-5, with D unclear. Germline CDR1 is KGHSH and CDR2 is LQKENI. This CDR3 has 13 amino acids. With 4 bases removed from V and 3 bases from J, the gap between germline ends came to 7 bases. The CDR3 DNA sequence: TGTGCCAGCTCACGTGGAGACAATCAGCCCCAGCATTTT. Its protein is CASSRGDNQPQHF.

V is TRBV5-1 and J is TRBJ2-1, with TRBD2 as a possible D gene (5 bases). The CDR3 contains 15 residues. Trimming took 0 bases from V and 3 from J, leaving 10 bases between them. CDR1 is SGHRS and CDR2 is YFSETQ in the germline V gene. CDR3 residues: CASSLGGGSYNEQFF. The CDR3 nucleotides read TGCGCCAGCAGCTTGGGTGGTGGGAGCTACAATGAGCAGTTCTTC.

This chain uses TRBV6-4 with TRBJ2-7; D is unclear. The CDR3 covers 17 residues. V was shortened by 3 bases and J by 2 bases, with 20 bases between the two germline ends. From germline, CDR1 is MRHNA and CDR2 SNTAGT. CDR3 in DNA: TGTGCCAGCAGTGATGCTGAGGCGGCACATGAGGCCTACGAGCAGTACTTC. It specifies CASSDAEAAHEAYEQYF.

The rearrangement links TRBV5-1 to TRBJ2-7; 9 positions agree with TRBD2. After removal of 2 bases from V and 4 bases from J, the junction contained 13 bases not matched to a gene. The CDR3 consists of 17 residues. The germline CDR1 and CDR2 sequences are SGHRS and YFSETQ. The CDR3 DNA sequence: TGCGCCAGCAGCTTAACCGGGCGGGGGGGATGGCCATACGAGCAGTACTTC. This encodes CASSLTGRGGWPYEQYF.

The chain has TRBV29-1 and TRBJ1-1; D remains unclear. V dropped 0 bases and J dropped 11 bases, with 13 bases sitting between them. Germline CDR1 reads SQVTM; CDR2 reads ANQGSEA. The CDR3 consists of 12 residues. The CDR3 coding sequence is TGCAGCGTTGAAGATCCTAGCCGTTCGGCTTTCTTT. Encoded protein: CSVEDPSRSAFF.

J is TRBJ1-1 and V is TRBV30, with 7 positions matching TRBD1. This CDR3 is 12 amino acids long. The V segment lost 7 bases and the J segment 3 bases; nucleotides outside the gene matches: 5. Germline loops: CDR1 GTSNPN, CDR2 SVGIG (reference sequence). The CDR3 is CASLTGYTEAFF. The CDR3, as DNA: TGTGCCTCTCTGACAGGGTACACTGAAGCTTTCTTT.

The chain recombines TRBV19 with TRBJ2-2, with D perhaps matching TRBD1 (6 bases). CDR1 is LNHDA and CDR2 is SQIVND in the germline V gene (reference sequence). The CDR3 covers 17 residues. Trimming stripped 5 bases from V and 1 base from J, with 17 bases between. The CDR3: CASSPRRRQENTGELFF. The CDR3 DNA is TGTGCCAGTAGTCCTAGAAGGCGACAGGAGAACACCGGGGAGCTGTTTTTT.

The chain has TRBV24-1 and TRBJ2-3, with TRBD2 as a possible D gene (6 bases). CDR1 is KGHDR, CDR2 SFDVKD, per germline. The CDR3 length is 14 residues. Trimming removed 0 bases from V and 8 bases from J, with 11 bases in between. CDR3 nucleotide sequence: TGTGCCACCAGTGATTTGAAGTCGGGGGTTACGCAGTATTTT. It codes for CATSDLKSGVTQYF.

This rearrangement joins TRBV2 to TRBJ1-2; D possibly corresponds to TRBD1 (5 bases). Per the germline V gene, CDR1 is SNHLY and CDR2 is FYNNEI. The V gene lost 5 bases and the J gene lost 9 bases, with 16 bases spanning the gap. The CDR3 covers 13 residues. In DNA, the CDR3 is TGTGCCAGCAGTCCGGTAAGGGACTTCAGCTACACCTTC. Residues: CASSPVRDFSYTF.

V is TRBV5-1 and J is TRBJ2-5, with TRBD1 matching over 10 bases. Per germline, CDR1 SGHRS and CDR2 YFSETQ. V shed 4 bases and J 5 bases; nucleotides not matched to a gene: 11. This CDR3 spans 16 amino acids. CDR3 loop: CASSTRPRTGGETQYF. The CDR3 DNA reads TGCGCCAGCAGCACCCGACCGAGGACAGGGGGGGAGACCCAGTACTTC.

The chain couples TRBV6-1 to TRBJ1-5; tentatively, D is TRBD1 (6 bases). The CDR3 sequence is 17 residues long. Deletions cut 1 base from V and 1 base from J, with 14 bases between. Germline V gene lookup returns CDR1 MNHNS and CDR2 SASEGT. The CDR3 is CASSEGWGRGSNQPQHF. The CDR3, as DNA: TGTGCCAGCAGTGAAGGATGGGGGCGAGGGAGCAATCAGCCCCAGCATTTT.

The CDR3: CASSRGLAGVDNEQFF. CDR3 sequence (DNA): TGTGCCAGCAGCCGCGGACTAGCGGGAGTAGACAATGAGCAGTTCTTC. The rearrangement links TRBV3-1 (or the pseudogene TRBV3-2) to TRBJ2-1; 13 nucleotides match TRBD2. This CDR3 has 16 residues. V lost 4 bases to trimming and J lost 5 bases; unmatched junction nucleotides: 5. Germline V gene lookup returns CDR1 LGHDT and CDR2 YNNKEL (reference sequence).

CDR3: CSASLRDYEQYF. The CDR3 bases are TGCAGTGCTAGTCTCCGAGACTACGAGCAGTACTTC. The chain recombines TRBV20-1 with TRBJ2-7; D remains ambiguous. The CDR3 consists of 12 residues. Germline assignment: CDR1 DFQATT and CDR2 SNEGSKA (reference sequence). Trimming pared 3 bases from V and 3 bases from J, leaving 9 bases between.

This chain uses TRBV19 with TRBJ1-2; a weak D match, TRBD1 (5 bases). Trimming took 3 bases from V and 8 from J, leaving 16 bases between them. The CDR3 has 14 amino acids. The V gene's germline CDR1 is LNHDA and CDR2 SQIVND (reference sequence). The CDR3 DNA sequence: TGTGCCAGTAGTATCAGCTTCCCCCGGACAGGCTACACCTTC. This codes for CASSISFPRTGYTF.

This clone was seen only once. This chain connects TRBV7-8 to TRBJ2-7; D not certain. V lost 2 bases and J lost 4, with 9 bases in between. CDR1 SGHVS and CDR2 FQNEAQ come from the germline V gene. CDR3 length: 13 amino acids. CDR3 nucleotides: TGTGCCAGCAGCTTAACTCCGCAATACGAGCAGTACTTC. It is translated as CASSLTPQYEQYF.

The V gene is TRBV7-9, the J gene TRBJ2-1, with 7 positions matching TRBD2. Germline V gene sequence: CDR1 SEHNR, CDR2 FQNEAQ (reference sequence). The CDR3 length is 18 residues. V gave up 0 bases and J gave up 9 bases; unmatched junction bases: 17. DNA for the CDR3: TGTGCCAGCAGCTTAGCGCAGTCGCTAGCGGCACGGGGAGGTGAGCAGTTCTTC. This codes for CASSLAQSLAARGGEQFF.

V gene TRBV27 combines with J gene TRBJ1-1, with D maybe TRBD1 (5 bases). V lost 3 bases and J 1 base, leaving 6 bases between the germline ends. CDR3 length: 13 residues. Germline values: CDR1 MNHEY, CDR2 SMNVEV (reference sequence). The CDR3 DNA reads as TGTGCCAGCAGTTTTCAGGGGAACACTGAAGCTTTCTTT. The encoded protein is CASSFQGNTEAFF.

The genes are TRBV7-6 and TRBJ1-4; TRBD1 is a possible D gene (6 bases). The V end was cut by 0 bases, the J end by 0 bases, with 20 bases between. This CDR3 spans 20 amino acids. Germline assignment: CDR1 SGHVS and CDR2 FNYEAQ. The CDR3 region has the DNA TGTGCCAGCAGCTTAGCTTTCCAGGGGCTTACTCTTGCAACTAATGAAAAACTGTTTTTT. Translated: CASSLAFQGLTLATNEKLFF.